What follows describes a single T cell receptor beta chain. Which antigen it targets is not known. TRB rearrangements were amplified by multiplex PCR using a touch-down protocol with TRB-A and TRB-B primer pools mixed in one tube. Illumina adapters and sample indices were added to the amplicons through two consecutive PCR reactions using Phusion HS II polymerase. Amplicons were gel-purified with the NucleoSpin Gel and PCR Clean-up kit, then quantified by Qubit and quality-checked on an Agilent 2100 Bioanalyzer. Sequencing of the libraries was done on an Illumina MiSeq with paired-end, single-indexed, 600-cycle runs. As for how the authors treated the data: MiXCR version 2.1.12, together with the default MiXCR reference library, was used to align and assemble the TRB reads. Each unique CDR3 nucleotide sequence defined a clone, and only productive sequences with at least two reads were analysed. To assess repertoire diversity, an R script computed alpha-parameterized diversity profiles (alpha 0 to 5), which included the Shannon (alpha 1) and Simpson (alpha 2) indices. The tcR package was used to compute combinatorial TRB VJ usage, which was then compared between cohorts by principal component analysis with ade4. GLIPH was used to cluster TCRbeta CDR3s in pairs of cohorts matched for age and read depth, and a Wilcoxon test was used to compare cluster frequencies. TCRdb reprocessed the raw reads; every CDR3 protein sequence is a single record, and DNA is not supplied. The V and J calls and clone size are TCRdb's, not the authors'. The record for this sample contains around 7,400 distinct CDR3 sequences. 28% of the sample is in the top ten clones.

TRB amplification used about 260 ng of peripheral blood genomic DNA, roughly 41,000 genome equivalents, per sample. CDR1 and CDR2 were assigned from the germline V gene (reference sequence) as MNHNY and SVGAGI. From the cysteine up to the phenylalanine, the CDR3 has a length of 15 residues. A DNA sequence was not provided. The sample is drawn from a study of T cell clusters in autoimmune cytopenias (dated by TCRdb to between 2018 and 2021). About the investigation overall: TRB sequencing reached a median depth of around 50,000 reads per sample and yielded a median of 2,350 distinct TRB clonotypes per sample. In autoimmune cytopenia patients, peripheral blood TRB and IGH repertoires were sequenced during active disease and over treatment follow-up, together with healthy, CLL and autoimmune hepatitis controls. The goal of the study was to determine whether autoimmune cytopenia patients have a disease-specific immune repertoire signature that could serve as a blood-based biomarker.

Broad study findings and their caveats: In the comparison of secondary cytopenia with CLL, no cluster-lack signature showed up, apparently because the dominant lymphoma-associated repertoire masked the signature. The GLIPH analysis suggested a lack of physiological T cell clusters in primary autoimmune cytopenia patients, since more than 40 clusters were exclusive to healthy donors whereas 15 to 20 were exclusive to patients. Healthy donors showed 2.5 to 3.5-fold more exclusive TRB clusters than active autoimmune hepatitis patients, consistent with an autoimmunity-wide signature. TRB repertoire shifts, with less even repertoires observed in secondary cytopenia and CLL, were mostly attributed to lymphoma bias rather than autoimmunity. The T cell clusters were defined only in silico, and the functional role of the clusters still needed to be validated experimentally.

The sequence is built from TRBV6-6 and TRBJ1-3. The clonotype was recovered from a human donor with an autoimmune cytopenia or autoimmune hepatitis (not recorded which). Sequencing was performed on peripheral blood. The CDR3 is CASSYSQGTGKTIYF.